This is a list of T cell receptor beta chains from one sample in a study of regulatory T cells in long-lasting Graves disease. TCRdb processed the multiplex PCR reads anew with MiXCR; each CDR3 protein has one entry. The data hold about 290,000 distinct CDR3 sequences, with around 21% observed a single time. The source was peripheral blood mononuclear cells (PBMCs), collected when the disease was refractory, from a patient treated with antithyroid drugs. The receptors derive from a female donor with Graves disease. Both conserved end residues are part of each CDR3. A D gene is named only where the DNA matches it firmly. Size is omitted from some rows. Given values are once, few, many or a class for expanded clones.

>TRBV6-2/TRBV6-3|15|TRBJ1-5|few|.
TGTGCCAGCACCTACTTCGGGTCAGGGTCCCAGCCCCAGCATTTT
CASTYFGSGSQPQHF
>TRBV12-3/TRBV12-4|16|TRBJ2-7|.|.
TGTGCCAGCAGTTTAGATCTGGGCCCCCACTCCTACGAGCAGTACTTC
CASSLDLGPHSYEQYF
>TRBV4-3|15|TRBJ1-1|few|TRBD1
TGCGCCAGCAGCCACCTCAGGACAGGGCCCACTGAAGCTTTCTTT
CASSHLRTGPTEAFF
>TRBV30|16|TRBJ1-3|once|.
TGTGCCTGGAGTCGGGAGGGTGCCCACTCTGGAAACACCATATATTTT
CAWSREGAHSGNTIYF
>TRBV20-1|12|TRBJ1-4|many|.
TGCAGTGCTAGTAATATAAATGAAAAACTGTTTTTT
CSASNINEKLFF
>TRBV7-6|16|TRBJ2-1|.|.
TGTGCCAGCAGCTTATTTTCGGCCAGCTCCTACAATGAGCAGTTCTTC
CASSLFSASSYNEQFF
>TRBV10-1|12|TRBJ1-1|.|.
TGCGCCAGCACCGTGGGATTCACTGAAGCTTTCTTT
CASTVGFTEAFF
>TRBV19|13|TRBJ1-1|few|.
TGTGCCAGTAGTTTGGGCAGCGCTGGCGAAGCTTTCTTT
CASSLGSAGEAFF
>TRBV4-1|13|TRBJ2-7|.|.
TGCGCCAGCAGCCCCGCCCACTCCTACGAGCAGTACTTC
CASSPAHSYEQYF
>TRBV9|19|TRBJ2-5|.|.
.
CASSFYICSAGLSTGTQYF
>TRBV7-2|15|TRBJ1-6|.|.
TGTGCCAGCAGCTTAGGGCTCGGGGGGAATTCACCCCACCACTTT
CASSLGLGGNSPHHF
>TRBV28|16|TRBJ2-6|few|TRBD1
TGTGCCAGCGAACAGGGGGCCCTCTCTGGGGCCAACGTCCTGACTTTC
CASEQGALSGANVLTF
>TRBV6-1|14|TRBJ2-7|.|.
TGTGCCAGCAGTATATACATCGACGGGTACGAGCAGTACTTC
CASSIYIDGYEQYF
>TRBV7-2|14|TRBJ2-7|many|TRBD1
TGTGCCAGCAGTATATCCGGGACAGACTACGAGCAGTACTTC
CASSISGTDYEQYF
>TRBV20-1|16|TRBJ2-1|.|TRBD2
TGCAGTGCTAGAGATCTCCGGACTAGCACTGACAATGAGCAGTTCTTC
CSARDLRTSTDNEQFF
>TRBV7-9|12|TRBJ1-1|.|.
TGTGCCAGCCAAGGGATTGGCACTGAAGCTTTCTTT
CASQGIGTEAFF
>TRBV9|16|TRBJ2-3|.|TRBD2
TGTGCCAGCAGCGTAGATGGCGGGGGAAAAACAGATACGCAGTATTTT
CASSVDGGGKTDTQYF
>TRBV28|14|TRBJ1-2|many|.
TGTGCCAGCAGTTTAGTAGGGGACCCCTATGGCTACACCTTC
CASSLVGDPYGYTF